The sequence of this T cell receptor (beta chain) was determined in a study of T cell changes during pregnancy in multiple sclerosis. This clone was counted a few times. CDR1 and CDR2 (germline): SNHLY, FYNNEI. The V gene lost 4 bases and the J gene lost 0 bases, with 4 bases spanning the gap. The CDR3 has 12 residues. The protocol was immunoSEQ multiplex PCR, while the TCRdb copy is restricted to in-frame clones and leaves out a portion. This sample yields approximately 53,000 clones, of which around 90% are seen a single time; about 0.6% belongs to the top ten. The clonotype was recovered from a female donor in good health, enrolled as a control in a pregnancy study. Sequenced material: CD4+ T cells from peripheral blood mononuclear cells, taken after pregnancy. The chain recombines TRBV2 with TRBJ2-7; D gene unclear. In nucleotides, the CDR3 is TGTGCCAGCAGTGCAGACTCCTACGAGCAGTACTTC. Amino acid sequence: CASSADSYEQYF.